The 19 T cell receptor beta chains in this list originate from one sample, sequenced in a study of shared clonotypes between healthy human individuals. TCRdb keeps only in-frame clones here, not all; method: immunoSEQ multiplex PCR. Found here are some 2,000,000 clones, over 85% of them singletons; the top ten hold approximately 0.13%. Sequenced material: naive CD4+ T cells sorted from blood. As to subset: CD45RA+ positively selected. The receptors stem from a man aged 18 to 30 in good health.

The chain uses TRBV5-1 and TRBJ2-2; 7 bases agree with TRBD1. The V and J ends lost 1 base and 5 bases, in that order; junction bases with no gene match: 8. The CDR3 has 16 residues. Germline-derived CDR1 and CDR2 are SGHRS and YFSETQ. The CDR3 nucleotides are TGCGCCAGCAGCTTGCTGGGACAGATTCTTACCGGGGAGCTGTTTTTT. Protein product: CASSLLGQILTGELFF.

The V call is TRBV7-2, the J call TRBJ2-2; 9 positions match TRBD2. The J segment lost 5 bases and the V segment lost 5 bases, leaving 9 bases of the junction unmatched. The CDR3 sequence is 16 residues long. The germline CDR1 and CDR2 sequences are SGHTA and FQGNSA. The chain's CDR3 is CASSPRASGTTGELFF. As DNA, the CDR3 is TGTGCCAGCAGCCCCCGGGCTAGCGGGACAACCGGGGAGCTGTTTTTT. Full variable domain (missing parts from reference TRBV7-2 and TRBJ2-2): GAGVSQSPSNKVTEKGKDVELRCDPISGHTALYWYRQSLGQGLEFLIYFQGNSAPDKSGLPSDRFSAERTGGSVSTLTIQRTQQEDSAVYLCASSPRASGTTGELFFGEGSRLTVL.

Comments on this clone: The sample holds other DNA sequences that translate to the same CDR3. This chain uses TRBV5-1 with TRBJ2-1, with a possible D match to TRBD2 (5 bases). The V gene's germline CDR1 is SGHRS and CDR2 YFSETQ. This CDR3 is built from 14 residues. The ends were cut back, 0 bases at V and 8 bases at J, with 12 bases in the middle. The CDR3 sequence: CASSLGLAGDEQFF. The CDR3 DNA follows: TGCGCCAGCAGCTTGGGTCTAGCCGGCGATGAGCAGTTCTTC. Complete variable domain (other parts from reference TRBV5-1 and TRBJ2-1): KAGVTQTPRYLIKTRGQQVTLSCSPISGHRSVSWYQQTPGQGLQFLFEYFSETQRNKGNFPGRFSGRQFSNSRSEMNVSTLELGDSALYLCASSLGLAGDEQFFGPGTRLTVL.

The gene calls are TRBV18 and TRBJ1-1; tentative D call: TRBD1 (5 bases). This CDR3 has 15 residues. The V end was cut by 4 bases, the J end by 3 bases, with 15 bases between. Germline CDR1 is KGHSH and CDR2 is LQKENI. The CDR3 nucleotides are TGTGCCAGCTCACGCGACCGGGGCGCATACACTGAAGCTTTCTTT. This sequence encodes CASSRDRGAYTEAFF.

This clone was seen a few times. The chain has TRBV27 and TRBJ1-6; possibly TRBD1 for D (5 bases). Trimming removed 10 bases at V and 6 bases at J, with 7 bases between. Germline V gives CDR1 MNHEY, CDR2 SMNVEV (reference sequence). This CDR3 has 11 residues. The CDR3 loop is CATGGNSPLHF. CDR3 nucleotide sequence: TGTGCCACGGGGGGTAATTCACCCCTCCACTTT.

The rearrangement uses TRBV7-3 and TRBJ2-3; D is unresolved. V lost 1 base and J 0 bases, leaving 8 bases between the germline ends. The CDR3 spans 15 residues. The germline gives CDR1 SGHTA, CDR2 FQGTGA. CDR3 sequence (DNA): TGTGCCAGCAGCTTAAAGGGCTCTAGCACAGATACGCAGTATTTT. This sequence encodes CASSLKGSSTDTQYF.

This clone was observed once. This chain connects TRBV4-3 to TRBJ2-5, with 7 positions matching TRBD1. Germline lookup yields CDR1 LGHNA and CDR2 YSLEER. The CDR3 length is 18 residues. V gave up 1 base and J gave up 5 bases; unmatched junction bases: 16. The chain's CDR3 is CASSQGKDRDRARETQYF. CDR3 bases: TGCGCCAGCAGCCAAGGGAAAGATCGCGACAGGGCGAGGGAGACCCAGTACTTC.

V gene TRBV19 combines with J gene TRBJ2-2, with 8 bases matching TRBD2. J gave up 3 bases and V 0 bases, and 12 bases lay outside the gene matches. This CDR3 comprises 19 residues. Germline V gene lookup returns CDR1 LNHDA and CDR2 SQIVND (reference sequence). CDR3 sequence: CASSIDLRFSGGDTGELFF. CDR3 nucleotides: TGTGCCAGTAGTATAGATCTTCGCTTTTCCGGGGGGGACACCGGGGAGCTGTTTTTT.

The chain combines TRBV30 with TRBJ1-6; 8 positions agree with TRBD1. This CDR3 contains 13 residues. The germline V gene has CDR1 GTSNPN and CDR2 SVGIG (reference sequence). The V segment lost 7 bases and the J segment 9 bases; nucleotides outside the gene matches: 8. The CDR3 sequence: CAFTGTGVSPLHF. CDR3 nucleotide sequence: TGTGCCTTCACCGGGACAGGAGTTTCACCCCTCCACTTT. Full variable domain (missing parts from reference TRBV30 and TRBJ1-6): SQTIHQWPATLVQPVGSPLSLECTVEGTSNPNLYWYRQAAGRGLQLLFYSVGIGQISSEVPQNLSASRPQDRQFILSSKKLLLSDSGFYLCAFTGTGVSPLHFGNGTRLTVT.

The chain uses TRBV25-1 and TRBJ2-1, with 9 nucleotides matching TRBD2. Germline values: CDR1 MGHDK, CDR2 SYGVNS. CDR3 size: 18 residues. Trimming removed 2 bases from V and 4 bases from J; junction bases left unmatched: 12. CDR3 DNA: TGTGCCAGCAGTGAAGCAACAGCGGGAGGCCCCTCTTACAATGAGCAGTTCTTC. Protein product: CASSEATAGGPSYNEQFF.

The chain employs TRBV6-6 and TRBJ1-6; D not certain. The germline V gene encodes CDR1 MNHNY and CDR2 SVGAGI (reference sequence). The CDR3 extends over 11 amino acids. V lost 8 bases and J 7 bases, leaving 6 bases between the germline ends. DNA of the CDR3: TGTGCCAGCGGCATGAATTCACCCCTCCACTTT. Residues: CASGMNSPLHF.

The chain has TRBV27 and TRBJ2-2; D gene unclear. The length of the CDR3 is 12 residues. Germline lookup yields CDR1 MNHEY and CDR2 SMNVEV (reference sequence). Trimming took off 3 bases at V and 6 bases at J, with 5 bases between the two ends. Here the CDR3 reads CASSFWAGELFF. The CDR3 DNA sequence: TGTGCCAGCAGTTTCTGGGCCGGGGAGCTGTTTTTT.

This chain uses TRBV5-1 with TRBJ1-2; D is unresolved. CDR1 SGHRS and CDR2 YFSETQ come from the germline V gene. V was shortened by 4 bases and J by 7 bases, with 14 bases between the two germline ends. This CDR3 spans 13 amino acids. CDR3 DNA sequence: TGCGCCAGCAGCGAACCCGGTGAAGGTGGCTACACCTTC. It codes for CASSEPGEGGYTF.

V and J are TRBV6-4 and TRBJ2-3; the match to TRBD2 covers 11 bases. Per germline, CDR1 MRHNA and CDR2 SNTAGT. This CDR3 contains 20 residues. With V trimmed by 7 bases and J by 3 bases, 21 bases remained unmatched. The CDR3 is CASTQRLAGGPSSSTDTQYF. The DNA of the CDR3 is TGTGCCAGCACTCAAAGGCTAGCGGGGGGACCCAGTTCATCGACAGATACGCAGTATTTT.

The V call is TRBV6-1, the J call TRBJ1-5, with D possibly being TRBD1 (5 bases). The CDR3 totals 14 residues. The germline CDR1 and CDR2 sequences are MNHNS and SASEGT. Deletions cut 4 bases from V and 6 bases from J, with 13 bases between. CDR3 sequence (DNA): TGTGCCAGCAGTGGACACGGGGCGACTCAGCCCCAGCATTTT. Amino acid sequence: CASSGHGATQPQHF.

The chain combines TRBV13 with TRBJ1-1; no reliable D call. Germline loops: CDR1 PRHDT, CDR2 FYEKMQ (reference sequence). The CDR3 sequence is 12 residues long. Trimming stripped 2 bases from V and 4 bases from J, with 5 bases between. CDR3 protein: CASSLRVTEAFF. CDR3 DNA sequence: TGTGCCAGCAGCTTAAGGGTCACTGAAGCTTTCTTT.

The chain combines TRBV7-9 with TRBJ1-6; 11 nucleotides line up with TRBD1. With 5 bases clipped from V and 0 bases from J, the junction kept 6 bases outside the gene matches. The CDR3 has 18 residues. CDR1 and CDR2 (germline): SEHNR, FQNEAQ (reference sequence). The CDR3 region has the DNA TGTGCCAGCAGCAGGACAGGGGGCATGAGCTCCTATAATTCACCCCTCCACTTT. Translation: CASSRTGGMSSYNSPLHF.

This clone has a count of ten or more. The chain carries TRBV11-2 and TRBJ1-2; 7 bases are a match to TRBD1. This CDR3 region has 14 residues. Germline CDR1 SGHAT, CDR2 FQNNGV. V shed 5 bases and J 4 bases; nucleotides not matched to a gene: 7. CDR3 DNA sequence: TGTGCCAGCAGCACCGGACAGGTGGGCTATGGCTACACCTTC. This encodes CASSTGQVGYGYTF.

Details on this clone: This may come from a read error, since a much larger clone is one base off. V usage is TRBV30 and J usage is TRBJ1-1; D is ambiguous. CDR1 is GTSNPN and CDR2 is SVGIG in the germline V gene (reference sequence). CDR3 length: 12 amino acids. Deletions cut 2 bases from V and 0 bases from J, with 4 bases between. CDR3 sequence: CAWSLVNTEAFF. The CDR3 coding sequence is TGTGCCTGGAGTCTTGTGAACACTGAAGCTTTCTTT.